Following are 6 T cell receptor beta chains from one sample sequenced in a study of T cell changes during pregnancy in multiple sclerosis (dated by TCRdb to between 2018 and 2020). The library was prepared using the immunoSEQ multiplex PCR assay. TCRdb obtained this table from immuneACCESS and retained in-frame rearrangements with V and J assigned. These tables miss some clones; where compared with another copy, unresolved V genes account for less than half of the shortfall, and the remainder is unexplained. The sample includes 40,000 to 55,000 clones, with 80% to 90% observed a single time. The ten most abundant clones make up 6.5% to 8.5% of the sample. This specimen was CD8+ T cells from peripheral blood mononuclear cells, taken in the second trimester of pregnancy. These receptors came from a female donor with multiple sclerosis, enrolled in a pregnancy study.

J is TRBJ2-7 and V is TRBV12-5; D possibly corresponds to TRBD1 (5 bases). Germline CDR1 is LGHNT and CDR2 is FRNRAP. Trimming took off 4 bases at V and 5 bases at J, with 9 bases between the two ends. The CDR3 runs 12 residues. The CDR3: CASGWSGNEQYF. DNA of the CDR3: TGTGCTAGTGGTTGGTCAGGGAACGAGCAGTACTTC.

In DNA, the CDR3 is TGTGCCAGCTCACGGACAGGGGGGGCATATAGCAATCAGCCCCAGCATTTT. Protein: CASSRTGGAYSNQPQHF. The chain has TRBV18 and TRBJ1-5; 10 bases line up with TRBD1. There are 17 residues in the CDR3. The ends lost 4 bases at V and 0 bases at J; junction bases unmatched: 6. Germline V gene lookup returns CDR1 KGHSH and CDR2 LQKENI.

This clone was counted once. The J gene is TRBJ2-5, the V gene TRBV7-9; 12 nucleotides agree with TRBD2. V trimming: 1 base; J trimming: 7 bases; junction bases outside the gene matches: 10. Germline V CDR1 and CDR2: SEHNR, FQNEAQ (reference sequence). There are 17 residues in the CDR3. CDR3: CASSLEDSSGGAGTQYF. For the CDR3, the DNA is TGTGCCAGCAGCTTAGAAGATTCTAGCGGGGGGGCCGGGACCCAGTACTTC.

The chain links TRBV19 to TRBJ1-2, with D perhaps matching TRBD1 (6 bases). Per the germline V gene, CDR1 is LNHDA and CDR2 is SQIVND (reference sequence). The CDR3 sequence is 13 residues long. V lost 1 base, J lost 6 bases, and 9 bases lay in between. The CDR3 sequence: CASSIGSGDGYTF. The CDR3 DNA reads as TGTGCCAGTAGTATAGGTTCAGGGGATGGCTACACCTTC.

The rearrangement uses TRBV25-1 and TRBJ2-1, with a tentative D call TRBD2 (5 bases). The CDR3 runs to 15 residues. The germline V and J ends were trimmed by 0 bases and 8 bases, with 14 bases remaining between them. Germline assignment: CDR1 MGHDK and CDR2 SYGVNS. CDR3 region: CASSEYVRPEDEQFF. As DNA, the CDR3 is TGTGCCAGCAGTGAATATGTCAGGCCGGAGGATGAGCAGTTCTTC.

CDR3 DNA: TGTGCCAGCAGTTACTCCCGGGACTCGAATGAAAAACTGTTTTTT. Its protein product is CASSYSRDSNEKLFF. The genes are TRBV6-5 and TRBJ1-4; D may be TRBD1 (5 bases). This CDR3 has 15 residues. Trimming shortened V by 0 bases and J by 5 bases, and 10 bases separated the two germline ends. CDR1 is MNHEY, CDR2 SVGAGI, per germline.